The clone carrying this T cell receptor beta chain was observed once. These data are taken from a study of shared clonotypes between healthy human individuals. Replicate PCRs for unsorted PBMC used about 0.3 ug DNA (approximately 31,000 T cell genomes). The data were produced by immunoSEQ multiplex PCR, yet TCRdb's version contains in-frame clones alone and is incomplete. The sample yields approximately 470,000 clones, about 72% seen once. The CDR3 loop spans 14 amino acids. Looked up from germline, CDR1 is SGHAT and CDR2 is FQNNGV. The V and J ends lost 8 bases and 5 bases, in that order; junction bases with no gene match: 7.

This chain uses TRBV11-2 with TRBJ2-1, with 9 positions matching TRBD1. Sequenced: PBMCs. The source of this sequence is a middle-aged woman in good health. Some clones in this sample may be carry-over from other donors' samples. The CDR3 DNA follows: TGTGCCAGCCGACCGGGACAGGGCGACAATGAGCAGTTCTTC. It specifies CASRPGQGDNEQFF.